This T cell receptor beta chain was profiled in a study of cytomegalovirus exposure and HLA in healthy donors. PCR was performed using 60 Vbeta and 13 Jbeta primers. Sequencing was performed with immunoSEQ multiplex PCR; in TCRdb, only in-frame clones are kept and a portion is missing. The data show 100,000 or so clones, with 65% to 85% seen just once and roughly 6% held by the top ten. This CDR3 is built from 16 residues. Trimming took 2 bases from V and 1 from J, leaving 15 bases between them. Germline CDR1 LGHNA, CDR2 YNFKEQ. Findings and limits, study-wide: According to an earlier analysis, most TCR beta V segments yielded productive rearrangements about 87% or about 30% of the time.

Points on this clone: Its target is unknown.

Sequenced: PBMCs. J is TRBJ2-7 and V is TRBV4-2; a weak D match, TRBD2 (5 bases). This TCR derives from a man aged 18 to 29 in good health and CMV-seronegative. CDR3: CASSQIGSAVSYEQYF. The CDR3 DNA follows: TGTGCCAGCAGCCAAATTGGTAGCGCCGTATCCTACGAGCAGTACTTC.